The next 4 T cell receptor beta chains were all read from a single sample in a study of T cells after yellow fever vaccination (dated by TCRdb to about 2019). Interpreted using the paper, the treatment or condition label stands for: live attenuated yellow fever vaccine strain. Library creation used 5' RACE. The sample was run on an Illumina HiSeq 2500. The public sequencing data were trimmed at Q25 with fastp and processed into clonotypes with MiXCR by TCRdb, which kept only in-frame beta chains. Rows are unified per CDR3 protein, each entry keeping the most common DNA and genes. Recorded for this sample are about 630,000 distinct CDR3 sequences; 9% to 15% of them occurred a single time. The top ten constitute just under 15% of the sample. Source: PBMCs, taken on the day of the yellow fever booster vaccination. All receptors come from a man aged 25-45 years who received the YFV17D yellow fever vaccine.

This chain uses TRBV9 with TRBJ2-7, with D uncertain. Trimming pared 1 base from V and 1 base from J, leaving 12 bases between. The CDR3 covers 15 residues. Germline loops: CDR1 SGDLS, CDR2 YYNGEE. The CDR3 is CASSVYASGSYEQYF. The CDR3 DNA is TGTGCCAGCAGCGTATATGCGTCCGGATCCTACGAGCAGTACTTC.

This clonotype was seen a handful of times. The chain employs TRBV6-1 and TRBJ2-2; no definite D call. This CDR3 is 14 amino acids long. Germline CDR1 reads MNHNS; CDR2 reads SASEGT. Trimming took off 8 bases at V and 0 bases at J, with 10 bases between the two ends. CDR3 protein: CASRRPSNTGELFF. DNA for the CDR3: TGTGCCAGCCGCCGGCCCTCGAACACCGGGGAGCTGTTTTTT.

This clonotype was seen at least ten times. The chain combines TRBV5-1 with TRBJ2-1, with TRBD2 matching over 8 bases. There are 15 residues in the CDR3. Germline assignment: CDR1 SGHRS and CDR2 YFSETQ. V shed 2 bases and J 2 bases; nucleotides not matched to a gene: 3. DNA of the CDR3: TGCGCCAGCAGCTTAGCGGGAGAACCCTACAATGAGCAGTTCTTC. Protein product: CASSLAGEPYNEQFF.

In its sample, this clonotype was seen many times. The chain has TRBV12-3 or TRBV12-4 and TRBJ2-5; D remains ambiguous. V was shortened by 6 bases and J by 8 bases, with 16 bases between the two germline ends. CDR3 length: 13 residues. CDR3 protein: CASSQLIQGTQYF. For the CDR3, the DNA is TGTGCCAGCAGCCAACTGATACAAGGAACCCAGTACTTC.